One and the same sample provided the 24 T cell receptor beta chains below, sequenced in a study of T cells in Graves' hyperthyroidism and ophthalmopathy. Using RNA transcripts as the source, TCR beta CDR3 regions were amplified. The TCR CDR3 was amplified in a first-round RT-PCR using the HTBI primer set. Each CDR3 protein gets one entry after TCRdb re-called the multiplex PCR reads with MiXCR. Of more than 500,000 distinct CDR3 sequences listed, about 46% are singletons. Sequenced sample: peripheral blood or thyroid tissue (not recorded which). The receptors derive from an adult woman with Graves' disease, either hyperthyroidism or ophthalmopathy (not recorded which).

This clonotype was recorded once. The rearrangement uses TRBV6-5 and TRBJ1-1, with 8 bases matching TRBD1. J was trimmed by 5 bases and V by 8 bases; bases with no gene match: 7. Germline-derived CDR1 and CDR2 are MNHEY and SVGAGI. The CDR3 length is 13 residues. CDR3 in DNA: TGTGCCAGCGCAGGGGGCGCCGGGACTGAAGCTTTCTTT. It encodes CASAGGAGTEAFF.

This clonotype was picked up many times. V and J are TRBV20-1 and TRBJ1-2; perhaps TRBD1 as D (5 bases). Trimming took 7 bases from V and 2 from J, leaving 20 bases between them. This CDR3 region has 15 residues. Germline V gives CDR1 DFQATT, CDR2 SNEGSKA (reference sequence). In nucleotides, the CDR3 is TGCAGTGTCAGGCGGGCAGGGACCGCAAACTATGGCTACACCTTC. As protein: CSVRRAGTANYGYTF.

The J gene is TRBJ1-1, the V gene TRBV7-2; TRBD1 agrees at 7 bases. Trimming removed 5 bases from V and 0 bases from J; junction bases left unmatched: 21. The CDR3 runs 20 residues. The germline V gene has CDR1 SGHTA and CDR2 FQGNSA. The CDR3 protein is CASSRTDHRGPTLMNTEAFF. The CDR3 coding sequence is TGTGCCAGCAGCCGTACCGACCACAGGGGCCCTACGTTAATGAACACTGAAGCTTTCTTT.

A word on this clonotype: The germline gene is not matched at one end of the junction; a read error may be the cause. The V gene is TRBV20-1, the J gene TRBJ1-6; D unresolved. This CDR3 is built from 11 residues. The germline CDR1 and CDR2 sequences are DFQATT and SNEGSKA (reference sequence). The CDR3 sequence: CSASGSPPLHF. CDR3 DNA: TGCAGTGCTAGCGGGAGCCCACCACTCCACTTT.

This clonotype was seen a single time. This chain connects TRBV7-9 to TRBJ1-1; D gene uncertain. The V gene lost 2 bases and the J gene lost 1 base, with 8 bases spanning the gap. The CDR3 contains 14 residues. Germline CDR1 SEHNR, CDR2 FQNEAQ (reference sequence). The CDR3 nucleotides read TGTGCCAGCAGCTTATCGGTTGCGAACACTGAAGCTTTCTTT. It encodes CASSLSVANTEAFF.

This clonotype was seen only once. The CDR3 bases are TGTGCCAGCAGCGATTTTGGACAGGCCGGAACGCTGTTTTTT. It yields the protein CASSDFGQAGTLFF. The genes are TRBV2 and TRBJ1-4; 7 nucleotides agree with TRBD1. Germline assignment: CDR1 SNHLY and CDR2 FYNNEI. The CDR3 is made up of 14 amino acids. With 6 bases clipped from V and 14 bases from J, the junction kept 15 bases outside the gene matches.

This sequence joins TRBV5-4 and TRBJ2-5, with 10 bases fitting TRBD2. The germline V gene encodes CDR1 SGHNT and CDR2 YYREEE (reference sequence). This CDR3 spans 16 amino acids. V was pared by 0 bases and J by 0 bases, with 2 bases of the junction left unmatched. CDR3 sequence: CASSLVLAGHQETQYF. CDR3 DNA: TGTGCCAGCAGCTTGGTACTAGCGGGACACCAAGAGACCCAGTACTTC.

V is TRBV20-1 and J is TRBJ1-4; 7 bases line up with TRBD1. Germline V gene lookup returns CDR1 DFQATT and CDR2 SNEGSKA (reference sequence). J was trimmed by 8 bases and V by 3 bases; bases with no gene match: 6. The CDR3 sequence is 13 residues long. DNA for the CDR3: TGCAGTGCTAGTCCTGGGGACAGAGAAAAACTGTTTTTT. Translating gives CSASPGDREKLFF.

This clonotype was observed many times. The chain has TRBV2 and TRBJ1-2; 10 bases fit TRBD1. Germline values: CDR1 SNHLY, CDR2 FYNNEI. This CDR3 spans 14 amino acids. J was trimmed by 4 bases and V by 8 bases; bases with no gene match: 7. The CDR3 region has the DNA TGTGCCAGCCGAGGGACAGGGGAGTCCTATGGCTACACCTTC. It codes for CASRGTGESYGYTF.

This clonotype was observed at least ten times. The rearrangement links TRBV20-1 to TRBJ1-6; TRBD1 might be the D (5 bases). Trimming took off 2 bases at V and 11 bases at J, with 13 bases between the two ends. The germline V gene encodes CDR1 DFQATT and CDR2 SNEGSKA (reference sequence). The CDR3 contains 13 residues. CDR3 region: CSARPGTEAPLHF. The CDR3 DNA reads TGCAGTGCTAGACCAGGGACCGAGGCACCCCTCCACTTT.

This clonotype was seen many times. The CDR3 protein is CSAADPGRFSYEQYF. The CDR3 DNA reads TGCAGTGCCGCGGACCCGGGACGGTTCTCCTACGAGCAGTACTTC. The chain joins TRBV20-1 to TRBJ2-7; either TRBD1 or TRBD2 may supply D (5 bases each). Germline loops: CDR1 DFQATT, CDR2 SNEGSKA (reference sequence). The CDR3 totals 15 residues. The V end lost 6 bases, the J end lost 0 bases, and 18 bases lay between the germline ends.

A word on this clonotype: Here the CDR3 omits its conserved ending phenylalanine or tryptophan, so a read error is the likely source. The DNA is left out, because the CDR3 cannot be placed on it with certainty; the CDR3 is given as TCRdb lists it. The gene calls are TRBV20-1 and TRBJ2-2; TRBD1, the D gene given by the table, was not confirmed from the DNA. Per the germline V gene, CDR1 is DFQATT and CDR2 is SNEGSKA (reference sequence). Inclusive of both ends, the CDR3 amounts to 13 amino acids. CDR3 residues: CSAGGRNTGELSS.

The sample holds many counts of this clonotype. The chain uses TRBV20-1 and TRBJ2-7; TRBD2 matches at 7 bases. The length of the CDR3 is 14 residues. The junction had 5 bases not matched to a gene; V was cut back by 1 base and J by 2 bases. CDR1 and CDR2 from the germline V gene are DFQATT and SNEGSKA (reference sequence). For the CDR3, the DNA is TGCAGTGCTAGAGTGGGAGGGTATACCTACGAGCAGTACTTC. This sequence encodes CSARVGGYTYEQYF.

Only one count was recorded for this clonotype. The chain is built from TRBV9 and TRBJ2-5; 14 bases agree with TRBD2. This CDR3 region has 16 residues. Germline loops: CDR1 SGDLS, CDR2 YYNGEE. V dropped 4 bases and J dropped 4; count of bases not matched to a gene: 6. The chain's CDR3 is CASSLGTSGSRETQYF. The CDR3 DNA follows: TGTGCCAGCAGCCTAGGGACTAGCGGGAGTAGAGAGACCCAGTACTTC.

This clonotype has only a few counts. The V call is TRBV2, the J call TRBJ1-1; D may be TRBD1 (5 bases). Trimming cost V 6 bases and J 1 base, with 12 bases left between them. Per germline, CDR1 SNHLY and CDR2 FYNNEI. The CDR3 extends over 14 amino acids. CDR3 DNA sequence: TGTGCCAGCAGCCCCTATGGGGGGAACACTGAAGCTTTCTTT. As protein: CASSPYGGNTEAFF.

This clonotype was observed a handful of times. The chain combines TRBV7-9 with TRBJ1-6; D remains unclear. The germline gives CDR1 SEHNR, CDR2 FQNEAQ (reference sequence). V was cut by 2 bases and J by 8 bases, with 4 bases left in between. This CDR3 has 12 amino acids. In nucleotides, the CDR3 is TGTGCCAGCAGCTTATTCGATTCACCCCTCCACTTT. It codes for CASSLFDSPLHF.

The chain employs TRBV15 and TRBJ2-5; possible D gene TRBD2, 5 bases. The V gene's germline CDR1 is LNHNV and CDR2 YYDKDF (reference sequence). The V end lost 0 bases, the J end lost 5 bases, and 13 bases lay between the germline ends. The CDR3 runs 15 residues. The DNA for the CDR3 is TGTGCCACCAGCAGAGATCGTGGCAGAGGGGAGACCCAGTACTTC. This codes for CATSRDRGRGETQYF.

The chain joins TRBV12-3 or TRBV12-4 to TRBJ1-1, with D uncertain. Between the trimmed V and J ends, which lost 3 bases and 7 bases, there was a span of 15 bases. The CDR3 has 14 amino acids. The CDR3, as DNA: TGTGCCAGCAGTTTGGCGCAGTTCGGCATTGAAGCTTTCTTT. Translating it yields CASSLAQFGIEAFF.

This clonotype occurred many times. The chain has TRBV2 and TRBJ2-2; the D call may be TRBD1 or TRBD2 (5 bases each). Germline-derived CDR1 and CDR2 are SNHLY and FYNNEI. The CDR3 loop spans 12 amino acids. V was pared by 8 bases and J by 8 bases, with 12 bases between. CDR3 amino acids: CASLKWGGELFF. The CDR3 bases are TGTGCCAGCCTAAAGTGGGGGGGGGAGCTGTTTTTT.

This chain's CDR3 is CASSSDRGDSYEQYF. CDR3 DNA: TGTGCCAGCAGTTCGGACAGAGGAGACTCCTACGAGCAGTACTTC. The J gene is TRBJ2-7, the V gene TRBV7-9, with D possibly TRBD1 on 6 matching bases. This CDR3 comprises 15 residues. Germline lookup yields CDR1 SEHNR and CDR2 FQNEAQ (reference sequence). V was pared by 6 bases and J by 0 bases, with 15 bases between. The full variable domain, rest sourced from reference TRBV7-9 and TRBJ2-7, is DTGVSQNPRHKITKRGQNVTFRCDPISEHNRLYWYRQTLGQGPEFLTYFQNEAQLEKSRLLSDRFSAERPKGSFSTLEIQRTEQGDSAMYLCASSSDRGDSYEQYFGPGTRLTVT.

This clonotype came up a few times. The chain couples TRBV25-1 to TRBJ1-1, with TRBD1 as a possible D gene (6 bases). V was pared by 0 bases and J by 0 bases, with 8 bases between. This CDR3 is 15 amino acids long. The germline V gene encodes CDR1 MGHDK and CDR2 SYGVNS. The CDR3 loop reads CASSEYRGMNTEAFF. The CDR3 region has the DNA TGTGCCAGCAGTGAATATAGGGGGATGAACACTGAAGCTTTCTTT.

The sample holds many counts of this clonotype. This rearrangement joins TRBV20-1 to TRBJ1-1, with D hard to call. Between the trimmed V and J ends, which lost 5 bases and 1 base, there was a span of 14 bases. CDR3 length: 14 residues. Germline CDR1 is DFQATT and CDR2 is SNEGSKA (reference sequence). CDR3 sequence (DNA): TGCAGTGCTTTTCTGGGCGGGGAGAACACTGAAGCTTTCTTT. Translated: CSAFLGGENTEAFF.

There are many counts of this clonotype. J is TRBJ1-5 and V is TRBV5-1, with 8 bases aligning to TRBD1. In germline, CDR1 is SGHRS, CDR2 YFSETQ. Losses at the gene ends were 3 bases for V and 7 bases for J; bases not matched to a gene: 6. The CDR3 covers 14 residues. The CDR3 spells CASSSGQDGQPQHF. The CDR3 region has the DNA TGCGCCAGCAGCTCGGGACAGGATGGGCAGCCCCAGCATTTT.

V and J are TRBV15 and TRBJ1-3; no firm D call. The CDR3 covers 16 residues. The V gene's germline CDR1 is LNHNV and CDR2 YYDKDF (reference sequence). Trimming cost V 0 bases and J 4 bases, with 13 bases left between them. The CDR3 nucleotides read TGTGCCACCAGCAGAGATCGAAGTCCAGCAGGAAACACCATATATTTT. Its translation is CATSRDRSPAGNTIYF.